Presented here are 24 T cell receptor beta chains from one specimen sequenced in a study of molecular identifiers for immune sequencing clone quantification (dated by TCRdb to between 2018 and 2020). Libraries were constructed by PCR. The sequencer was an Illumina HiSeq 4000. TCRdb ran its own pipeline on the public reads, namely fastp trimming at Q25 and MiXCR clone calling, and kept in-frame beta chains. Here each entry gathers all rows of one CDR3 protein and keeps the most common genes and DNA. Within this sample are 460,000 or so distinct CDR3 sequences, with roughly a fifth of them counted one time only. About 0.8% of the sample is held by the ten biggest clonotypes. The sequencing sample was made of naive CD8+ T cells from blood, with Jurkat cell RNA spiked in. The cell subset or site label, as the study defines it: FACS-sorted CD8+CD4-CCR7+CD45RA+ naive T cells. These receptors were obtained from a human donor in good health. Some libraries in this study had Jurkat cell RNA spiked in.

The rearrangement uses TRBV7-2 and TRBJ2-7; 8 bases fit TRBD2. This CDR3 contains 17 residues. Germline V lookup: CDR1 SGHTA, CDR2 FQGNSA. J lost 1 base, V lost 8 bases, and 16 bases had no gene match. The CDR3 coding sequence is TGTGCCAGCGGCCCCACCCCGGGGGGGCCCCTTTCCTACGAGCAGTACTTC. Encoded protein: CASGPTPGGPLSYEQYF.

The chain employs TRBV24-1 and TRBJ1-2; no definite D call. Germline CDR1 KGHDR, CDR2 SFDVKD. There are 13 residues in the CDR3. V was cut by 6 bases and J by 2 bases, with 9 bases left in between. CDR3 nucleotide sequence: TGTGCCACCAGTCCCGGACGGAACTATGGCTACACCTTC. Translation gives CATSPGRNYGYTF.

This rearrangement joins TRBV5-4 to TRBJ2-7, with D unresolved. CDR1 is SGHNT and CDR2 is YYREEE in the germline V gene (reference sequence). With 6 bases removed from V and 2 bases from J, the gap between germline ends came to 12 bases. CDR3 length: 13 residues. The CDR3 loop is CASTEDGAYEQYF. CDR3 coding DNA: TGTGCCAGCACCGAGGACGGAGCCTACGAGCAGTACTTC.

CDR3 DNA: TGTGCCAGCAGCCAAGAAGCGGGAGGTATTCTGTTCTACGAGCAGTACTTC. Translating gives CASSQEAGGILFYEQYF. The chain carries TRBV4-2 and TRBJ2-7, with 9 positions matching TRBD2. The CDR3 spans 17 residues. J lost 3 bases, V lost 0 bases, and 9 bases had no gene match. From germline, CDR1 is LGHNA and CDR2 YNFKEQ.

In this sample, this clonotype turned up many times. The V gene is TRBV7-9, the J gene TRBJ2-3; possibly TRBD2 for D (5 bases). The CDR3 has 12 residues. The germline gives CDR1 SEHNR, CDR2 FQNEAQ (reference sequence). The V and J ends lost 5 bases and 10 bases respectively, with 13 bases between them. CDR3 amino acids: CASSPGLQAQYF. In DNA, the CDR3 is TGTGCCAGCAGCCCAGGACTGCAGGCGCAGTATTTT. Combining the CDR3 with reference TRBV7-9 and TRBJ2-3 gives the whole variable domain DTGVSQNPRHKITKRGQNVTFRCDPISEHNRLYWYRQTLGQGPEFLTYFQNEAQLEKSRLLSDRFSAERPKGSFSTLEIQRTEQGDSAMYLCASSPGLQAQYFGPGTRLTVL.

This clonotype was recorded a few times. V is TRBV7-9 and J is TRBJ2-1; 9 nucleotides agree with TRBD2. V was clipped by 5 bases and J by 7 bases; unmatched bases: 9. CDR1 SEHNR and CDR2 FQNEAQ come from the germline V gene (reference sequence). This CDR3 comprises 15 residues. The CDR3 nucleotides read TGTGCCAGCAGCCCACTAGCGGGTCATCCTAATGAGCAGTTCTTC. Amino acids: CASSPLAGHPNEQFF.

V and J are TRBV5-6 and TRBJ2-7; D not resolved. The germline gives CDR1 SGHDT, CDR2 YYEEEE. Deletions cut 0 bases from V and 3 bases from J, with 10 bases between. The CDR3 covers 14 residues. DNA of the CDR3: TGTGCCAGCAGCTTGGCCGCTCCGAACTACGAGCAGTACTTC. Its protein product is CASSLAAPNYEQYF. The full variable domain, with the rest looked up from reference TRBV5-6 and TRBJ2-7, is DAGVTQSPTHLIKTRGQQVTLRCSPKSGHDTVSWYQQALGQGPQFIFQYYEEEERQRGNFPDRFSGHQFPNYSSELNVNALLLGDSALYLCASSLAAPNYEQYFGPGTRLTVT.

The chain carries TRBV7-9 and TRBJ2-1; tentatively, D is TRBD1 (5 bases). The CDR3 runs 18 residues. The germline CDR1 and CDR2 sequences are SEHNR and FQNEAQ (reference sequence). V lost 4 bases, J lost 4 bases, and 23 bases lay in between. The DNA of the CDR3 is TGTGCCAGCAGCTCAACGATCACCTGGCAGGGTTCTTACAATGAGCAGTTCTTC. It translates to CASSSTITWQGSYNEQFF.

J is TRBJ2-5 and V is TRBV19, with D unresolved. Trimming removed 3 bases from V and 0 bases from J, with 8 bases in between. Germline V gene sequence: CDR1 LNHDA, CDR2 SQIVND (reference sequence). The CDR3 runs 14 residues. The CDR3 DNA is TGTGCCAGTAGTATGGAAGGGTACCAAGAGACCCAGTACTTC. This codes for CASSMEGYQETQYF. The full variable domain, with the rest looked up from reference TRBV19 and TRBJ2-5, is DGGITQSPKYLFRKEGQNVTLSCEQNLNHDAMYWYRQDPGQGLRLIYYSQIVNDFQKGDIAEGYSVSREKKESFPLTVTSAQKNPTAFYLCASSMEGYQETQYFGPGTRLLVL.

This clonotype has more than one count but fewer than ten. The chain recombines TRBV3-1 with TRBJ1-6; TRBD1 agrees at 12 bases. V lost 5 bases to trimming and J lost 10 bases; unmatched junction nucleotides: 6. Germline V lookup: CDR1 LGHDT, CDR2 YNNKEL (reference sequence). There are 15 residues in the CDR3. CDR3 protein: CASSGGDRGLSPLHF. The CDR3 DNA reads TGTGCCAGCAGCGGGGGGGACAGGGGGCTCTCACCCCTCCACTTT. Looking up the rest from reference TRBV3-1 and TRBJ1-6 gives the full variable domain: DTAVSQTPKYLVTQMGNDKSIKCEQNLGHDTMYWYKQDSKKFLKIMFSYNNKELIINETVPNRFSPKSPDKAHLNLHINSLELGDSAVYFCASSGGDRGLSPLHFGNGTRLTVT.

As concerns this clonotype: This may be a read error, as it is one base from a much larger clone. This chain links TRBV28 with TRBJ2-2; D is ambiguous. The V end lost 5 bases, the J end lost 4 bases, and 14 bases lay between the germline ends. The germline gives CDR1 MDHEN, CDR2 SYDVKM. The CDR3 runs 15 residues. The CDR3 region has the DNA TGTGCCAGCAGTCTTTCTCCTACGGGCACCGGGGAGCTGTTTTTT. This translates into CASSLSPTGTGELFF.

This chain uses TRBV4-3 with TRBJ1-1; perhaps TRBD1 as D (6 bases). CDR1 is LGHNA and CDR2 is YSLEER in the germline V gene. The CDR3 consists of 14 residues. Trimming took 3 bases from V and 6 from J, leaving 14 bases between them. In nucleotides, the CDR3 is TGCGCCAGCAGCCACGGGGGGGCCCCAGCTGAAGCTTTCTTT. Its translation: CASSHGGAPAEAFF.

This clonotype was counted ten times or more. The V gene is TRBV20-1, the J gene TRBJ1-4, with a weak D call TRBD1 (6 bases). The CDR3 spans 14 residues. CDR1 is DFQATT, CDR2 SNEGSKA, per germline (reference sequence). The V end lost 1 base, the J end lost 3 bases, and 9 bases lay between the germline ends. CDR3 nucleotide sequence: TGCAGTGCTAGAGCGGGGGCGTCTAATGAAAAACTGTTTTTT. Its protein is CSARAGASNEKLFF.

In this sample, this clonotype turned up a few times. The CDR3 region is CASTSYLGASYEQYF. CDR3 coding DNA: TGTGCCAGCACCTCCTACCTGGGAGCCTCCTACGAGCAGTACTTC. The genes are TRBV28 and TRBJ2-7; maybe TRBD2 (5 bases). Germline V gives CDR1 MDHEN, CDR2 SYDVKM. The CDR3 is made up of 15 amino acids. Trimming pared 7 bases from V and 0 bases from J, leaving 16 bases between.

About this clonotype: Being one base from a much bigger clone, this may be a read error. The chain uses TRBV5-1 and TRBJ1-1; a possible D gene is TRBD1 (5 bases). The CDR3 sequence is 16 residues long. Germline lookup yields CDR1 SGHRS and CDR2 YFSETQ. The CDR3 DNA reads TGCGTCAGCAGCTGGTGGGGCGGGCAGGAGGACACTGAAGCTTTCTTT. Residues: CVSSWWGGQEDTEAFF.

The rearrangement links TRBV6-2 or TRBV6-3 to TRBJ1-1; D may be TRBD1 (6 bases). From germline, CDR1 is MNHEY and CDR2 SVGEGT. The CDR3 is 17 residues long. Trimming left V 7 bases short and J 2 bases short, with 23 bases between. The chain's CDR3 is CASIFPSPQQGNTEAFF. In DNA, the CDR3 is TGTGCCAGCATCTTCCCCAGCCCCCAACAGGGTAACACTGAAGCTTTCTTT.

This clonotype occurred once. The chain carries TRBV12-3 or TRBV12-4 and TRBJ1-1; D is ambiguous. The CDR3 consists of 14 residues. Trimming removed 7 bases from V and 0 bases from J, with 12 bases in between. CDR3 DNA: TGTGCCAGCACCTCCGGTGGAATGAACACTGAAGCTTTCTTT. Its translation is CASTSGGMNTEAFF.

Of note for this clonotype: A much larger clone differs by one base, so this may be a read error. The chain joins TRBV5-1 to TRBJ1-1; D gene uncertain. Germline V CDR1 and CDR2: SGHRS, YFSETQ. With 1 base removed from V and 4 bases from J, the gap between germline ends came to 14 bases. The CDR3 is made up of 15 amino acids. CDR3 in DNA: TGCGCCAGCAGCTTGACCGAACAGTCGGCCACTGAAGCTTTCTTT. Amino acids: CASSLTEQSATEAFF.

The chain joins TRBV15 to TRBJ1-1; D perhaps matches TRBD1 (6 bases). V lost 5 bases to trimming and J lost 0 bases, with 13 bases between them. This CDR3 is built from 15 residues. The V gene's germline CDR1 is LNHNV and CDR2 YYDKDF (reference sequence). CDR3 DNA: TGTGCCACCAGCCAAGGGGGATCTCTGAACACTGAAGCTTTCTTT. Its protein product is CATSQGGSLNTEAFF.

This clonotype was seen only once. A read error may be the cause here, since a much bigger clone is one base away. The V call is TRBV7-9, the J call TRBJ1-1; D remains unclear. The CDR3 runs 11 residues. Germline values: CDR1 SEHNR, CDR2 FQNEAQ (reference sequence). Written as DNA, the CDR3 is TGTGCCAGCAGCCGCGCAAAAGAAGCTCTCTTT. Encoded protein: CASSRAKEALF. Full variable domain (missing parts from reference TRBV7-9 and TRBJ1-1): DTGVSQNPRHKITKRGQNVTFRCDPISEHNRLYWYRQTLGQGPEFLTYFQNEAQLEKSRLLSDRFSAERPKGSFSTLEIQRTEQGDSAMYLCASSRAKEALFGQGTRLTVV.

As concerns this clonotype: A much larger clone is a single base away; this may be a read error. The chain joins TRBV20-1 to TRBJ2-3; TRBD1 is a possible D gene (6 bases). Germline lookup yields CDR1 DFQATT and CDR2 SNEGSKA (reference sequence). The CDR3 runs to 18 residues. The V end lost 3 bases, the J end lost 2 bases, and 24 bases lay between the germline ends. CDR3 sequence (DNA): TGCAGTGCTAGCGGTCTTTGGGGGCCCCGCTCCACCACAGATACGCAGTATTTT. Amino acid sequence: CSASGLWGPRSTTDTQYF.

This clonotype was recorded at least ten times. CDR3 protein: CASSQDPPPISNQPQHF. For the CDR3, the DNA is TGTGCCAGCAGCCAAGATCCCCCTCCGATCTCTAATCAGCCCCAGCATTTT. The V gene is TRBV3-1, the J gene TRBJ1-5; D remains unclear. The CDR3 is 17 amino acids. Per the germline V gene, CDR1 is LGHDT and CDR2 is YNNKEL (reference sequence). Deletions cut 0 bases from V and 4 bases from J, with 16 bases between.

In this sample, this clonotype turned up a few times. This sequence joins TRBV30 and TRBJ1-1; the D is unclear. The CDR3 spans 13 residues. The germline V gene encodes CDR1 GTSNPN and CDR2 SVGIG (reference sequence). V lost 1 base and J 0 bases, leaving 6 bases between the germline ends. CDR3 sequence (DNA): TGTGCCTGGAGTGCGGGGATGAACACTGAAGCTTTCTTT. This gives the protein CAWSAGMNTEAFF.

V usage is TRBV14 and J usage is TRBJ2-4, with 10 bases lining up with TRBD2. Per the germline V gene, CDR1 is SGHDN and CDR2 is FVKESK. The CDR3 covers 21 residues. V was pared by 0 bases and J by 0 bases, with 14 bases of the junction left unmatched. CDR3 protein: CASSQEGGQRGGTLAKNIQYF. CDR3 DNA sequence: TGTGCCAGCAGCCAAGAAGGCGGTCAGCGGGGGGGGACTCTAGCCAAAAACATTCAGTACTTC.